The 6 T cell receptor beta chains below were found in one sample sequenced in a study of blood T cell repertoires in COVID-19. Sequenced by immunoSEQ multiplex PCR; TCRdb stores in-frame clones only, minus some. The sample lists 200,000 to 250,000 clones, roughly 75% occurring once. The sample comprised peripheral blood. These receptors came from an older woman with acute or convalescent COVID-19.

The chain links TRBV2 to TRBJ2-2; a possible D gene is TRBD1 (5 bases). The germline V gene encodes CDR1 SNHLY and CDR2 FYNNEI. Trimming shortened V by 4 bases and J by 1 base, and 10 bases separated the two germline ends. This CDR3 spans 15 amino acids. The CDR3 spells CASSGQGRNTGELFF. Written as DNA, the CDR3 is TGTGCCAGCAGTGGGCAGGGTAGGAACACCGGGGAGCTGTTTTTT.

V is TRBV20-1 and J is TRBJ2-1, with D uncertain. Germline V CDR1 and CDR2: DFQATT, SNEGSKA (reference sequence). V was trimmed by 3 bases and J by 6 bases, leaving 12 bases between them. The CDR3 has 13 amino acids. This CDR3 is CSASRQTGNEQFF. For the CDR3, the DNA is TGCAGTGCTAGTAGGCAAACGGGCAATGAGCAGTTCTTC.

This chain uses TRBV27 with TRBJ2-5; TRBD2 aligns across 13 bases. This CDR3 is 18 amino acids long. The ends lost 6 bases at V and 5 bases at J; junction bases unmatched: 15. From germline, CDR1 is MNHEY and CDR2 SMNVEV (reference sequence). The CDR3, as DNA: TGTGCCAGCAGCAGCGTACTAGCGGGAGGGGGCCTATCGGAGACCCAGTACTTC. This sequence encodes CASSSVLAGGGLSETQYF.

The V call is TRBV30, the J call TRBJ1-6; tentative D call: TRBD1 (6 bases). V was pared by 0 bases and J by 9 bases, with 15 bases between. Germline CDR1 and CDR2: GTSNPN and SVGIG (reference sequence). This CDR3 region has 15 residues. DNA of the CDR3: TGTGCCTGGAGTGTATTGGGGGCTGGGGTTTCACCCCTCCACTTT. Its protein is CAWSVLGAGVSPLHF.

This clone is a singleton in its sample. V and J are TRBV5-4 and TRBJ2-3; TRBD1 might be the D (6 bases). This CDR3 contains 13 residues. Germline CDR1 reads SGHNT; CDR2 reads YYREEE (reference sequence). Trimming removed 7 bases from V and 6 bases from J, with 15 bases in between. CDR3 nucleotide sequence: TGTGCCAGCGGCGGACAGTCAACGGATACGCAGTATTTT. Its protein product is CASGGQSTDTQYF.

The rearrangement links TRBV18 to TRBJ2-1, with 12 bases that match TRBD2. The CDR3 loop spans 15 amino acids. CDR1 KGHSH and CDR2 LQKENI come from the germline V gene. V shed 6 bases and J 6 bases; nucleotides not matched to a gene: 6. The CDR3 DNA is TGTGCCAGCTCTCCCGGGACTAGCGGGCGCAATGAGCAGTTCTTC. It encodes CASSPGTSGRNEQFF.